The 2 T cell receptor beta chains below were found in one sample sequenced in a study of blood T cell repertoires in COVID-19. Sequencing used immunoSEQ multiplex PCR; TCRdb keeps in-frame clones, though not all of them. The sample lists 250,000 to 400,000 clones; 70% to 90% were seen once. Source material: peripheral blood. The receptors were gathered from a woman aged 25 to 45 with COVID-19, enrolled during active disease.

The chain links TRBV2 to TRBJ2-1, with D maybe TRBD2 (5 bases). Germline assignment: CDR1 SNHLY and CDR2 FYNNEI. The CDR3 is made up of 12 amino acids. V shed 7 bases and J shed 6 bases, with 10 bases lying between them. CDR3 DNA: TGTGCCAGCACGGGATCGGGCAATGAGCAGTTCTTC. Its protein is CASTGSGNEQFF. The full variable domain, rest sourced from reference TRBV2 and TRBJ2-1, is EPEVTQTPSHQVTQMGQEVILRCVPISNHLYFYWYRQILGQKVEFLVSFYNNEISEKSEIFDDQFSVERPDGSNFTLKIRSTKLEDSAMYFCASTGSGNEQFFGPGTRLTVL.

The rearrangement uses TRBV15 and TRBJ2-1, with D possibly being TRBD2 (5 bases). Germline values: CDR1 LNHNV, CDR2 YYDKDF (reference sequence). V lost 1 base and J 8 bases, leaving 9 bases between the germline ends. This CDR3 has 13 amino acids. The DNA of the CDR3 is TGTGCCACCAGCAGAGCGCCGAGGGATGAGCAGTTCTTC. It specifies CATSRAPRDEQFF.